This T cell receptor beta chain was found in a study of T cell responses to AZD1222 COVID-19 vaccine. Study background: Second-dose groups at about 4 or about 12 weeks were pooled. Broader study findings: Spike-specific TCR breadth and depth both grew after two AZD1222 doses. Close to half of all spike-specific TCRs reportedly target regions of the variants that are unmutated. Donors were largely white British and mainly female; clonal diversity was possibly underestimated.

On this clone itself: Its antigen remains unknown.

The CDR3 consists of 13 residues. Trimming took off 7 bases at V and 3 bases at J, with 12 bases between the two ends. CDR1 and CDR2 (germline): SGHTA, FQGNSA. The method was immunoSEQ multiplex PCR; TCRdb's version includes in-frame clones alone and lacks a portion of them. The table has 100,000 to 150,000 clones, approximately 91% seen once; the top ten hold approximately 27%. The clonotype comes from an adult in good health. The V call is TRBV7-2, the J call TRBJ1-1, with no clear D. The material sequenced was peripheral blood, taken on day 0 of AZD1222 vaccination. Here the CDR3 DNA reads TGTGCCAGCATGACGTTGTGGGACACTGAAGCTTTCTTT. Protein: CASMTLWDTEAFF.